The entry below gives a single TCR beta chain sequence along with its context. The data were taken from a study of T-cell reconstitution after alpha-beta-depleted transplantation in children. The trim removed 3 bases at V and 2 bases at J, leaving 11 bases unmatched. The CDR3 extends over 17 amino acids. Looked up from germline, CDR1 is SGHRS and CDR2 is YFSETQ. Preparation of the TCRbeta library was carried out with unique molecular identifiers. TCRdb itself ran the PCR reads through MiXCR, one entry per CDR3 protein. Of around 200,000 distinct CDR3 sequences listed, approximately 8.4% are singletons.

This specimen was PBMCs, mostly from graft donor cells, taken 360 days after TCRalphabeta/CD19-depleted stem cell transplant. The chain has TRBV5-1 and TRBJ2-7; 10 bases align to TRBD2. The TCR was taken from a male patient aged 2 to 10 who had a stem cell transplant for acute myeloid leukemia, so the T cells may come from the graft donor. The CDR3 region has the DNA TGCGCCAGCAGCTCAGAACGAAGGACTAGCGGCACCTACGAGCAGTACTTC. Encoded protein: CASSSERRTSGTYEQYF.